Listed here are 8 T cell receptor beta chains from one sample, sequenced in a study of blood T cell repertoires in COVID-19. Profiled with immunoSEQ multiplex PCR; TCRdb holds only in-frame clones, not every one. The sample includes some 120,000 clones, approximately 85% of them seen just once. The source material was peripheral blood. Receptor source: a human donor in a cohort sampled during active COVID-19.

The chain uses TRBV7-2 and TRBJ1-3, with D possibly TRBD1 on 6 matching bases. This CDR3 has 15 amino acids. V was shortened by 1 base and J by 2 bases, with 9 bases between the two germline ends. Germline-derived CDR1 and CDR2 are SGHTA and FQGNSA. Here the CDR3 reads CASSLGSGAGNTIYF. In DNA, the CDR3 is TGTGCCAGCAGCTTAGGGTCAGGGGCTGGAAACACCATATATTTT. The whole variable domain, filled in from reference TRBV7-2 and TRBJ1-3, reads GAGVSQSPSNKVTEKGKDVELRCDPISGHTALYWYRQSLGQGLEFLIYFQGNSAPDKSGLPSDRFSAERTGGSVSTLTIQRTQQEDSAVYLCASSLGSGAGNTIYFGEGSWLTVV.

This chain joins TRBV6-2 or TRBV6-3 and TRBJ2-4; D is undetermined. The germline V gene encodes CDR1 MNHEY and CDR2 SVGEGT. Trimming took 2 bases from V and 13 from J, leaving 9 bases between them. The CDR3 loop spans 11 amino acids. For the CDR3, the DNA is TGTGCCAGCAGTTACGCGGAGAGACAGTACTTC. Encoded protein: CASSYAERQYF.

V and J are TRBV9 and TRBJ2-1; no firm D call. The V and J ends lost 0 bases and 8 bases respectively, with 12 bases between them. The CDR3 is 14 residues long. Germline loops: CDR1 SGDLS, CDR2 YYNGEE. CDR3 DNA: TGTGCCAGCAGCGTAGATCCAGTCTCAGATGAGCAGTTCTTC. It codes for CASSVDPVSDEQFF.

J is TRBJ2-5 and V is TRBV18; 8 bases are a match to TRBD2. The CDR3 covers 16 residues. The germline gives CDR1 KGHSH, CDR2 LQKENI. V dropped 0 bases and J dropped 5; count of bases not matched to a gene: 8. The CDR3 DNA sequence: TGTGCCAGCTCACCACCCTCCGGGGGGGCCGGGGAGACCCAGTACTTC. It specifies CASSPPSGGAGETQYF.

The chain recombines TRBV7-9 with TRBJ2-1, with 10 bases matching TRBD1. The CDR3 sequence is 16 residues long. The germline V gene has CDR1 SEHNR and CDR2 FQNEAQ (reference sequence). V lost 0 bases, J lost 8 bases, and 7 bases stayed unmatched. CDR3: CASSLAGTGEYDEQFF. The CDR3 bases are TGTGCCAGCAGCTTAGCGGGGACAGGGGAGTACGATGAGCAGTTCTTC.

The chain combines TRBV23-1 with TRBJ1-1, with TRBD1 identical over 7 bases. TRBV23-1 is an ORF for which the function is uncertain. CDR3 size: 15 residues. V trimming: 0 bases; J trimming: 3 bases; junction bases outside the gene matches: 4. DNA for the CDR3: TGCGCCAGCAGTCAATCGCGAGGGGGCGACACTGAAGCTTTCTTT. Amino acids: CASSQSRGGDTEAFF.

This chain links TRBV6-6 with TRBJ2-1; 10 positions match TRBD2. CDR1 and CDR2 from the germline V gene are MNHNY and SVGAGI (reference sequence). V shed 2 bases, J shed 5 bases, and the junction held 6 bases outside the gene matches. This CDR3 spans 16 amino acids. The CDR3 is CASSYMGTSVNNEQFF. In DNA, the CDR3 is TGTGCCAGCAGTTACATGGGGACTAGCGTCAACAATGAGCAGTTCTTC.

The V and J genes are TRBV19 and TRBJ1-3, with a possible D match to TRBD1 (5 bases). The CDR3 extends over 14 amino acids. Between the trimmed V and J ends, which lost 3 bases and 2 bases, there was a span of 8 bases. Germline V CDR1 and CDR2: LNHDA, SQIVND (reference sequence). The CDR3 coding sequence is TGTGCCAGTAGTATCCCAGGGACTGGAAACACCATATATTTT. Its translation is CASSIPGTGNTIYF.